This T cell receptor (beta chain) stems from a study of control samples from healthy donors and cancer patients. The assay was immunoSEQ multiplex PCR, and TCRdb's table has in-frame clones only and misses some. There are over 150,000 clones in the sample; more than 85% occur only once, and about 2% lies in the top ten. There are 15 residues in the CDR3. CDR1 and CDR2 from the germline V gene are SGHRS and YFSETQ. J was trimmed by 1 base and V by 1 base; bases with no gene match: 3. This TCR was sampled from a woman in her 40s in good health. The sequenced material came from blood. The chain is built from TRBV5-1 and TRBJ2-3; 7 bases line up with TRBD2. DNA for the CDR3: TGCGCCAGCAGCTTGAGCGGGGACCGCACAGATACGCAGTATTTT. This codes for CASSLSGDRTDTQYF.